The 30 T cell receptor beta chains in this list originate from one sample, sequenced in a study of T cells after posttransplantation cyclophosphamide. This table comes from immunoSEQ multiplex PCR, and its TCRdb copy is limited to in-frame clones, with some not included. The sample contains tens of thousands of clones, about 94% of which appear only once. Sequencing used PBMCs. Source of these receptors: a woman aged 25 to 39 in good health and a related stem cell transplant donor.

The table lists this clone with a few counts. The rearrangement joins TRBV6-1 to TRBJ1-2; maybe TRBD1 (5 bases). This CDR3 contains 15 residues. V lost 1 base to trimming and J lost 3 bases, with 12 bases between them. Germline loops: CDR1 MNHNS, CDR2 SASEGT. The CDR3 DNA sequence: TGTGCCAGCAGTGAAGGGGCAGGGCCTTACTATGGCTACACCTTC. The encoded protein is CASSEGAGPYYGYTF.

This chain joins TRBV25-1 and TRBJ1-1; D gene unclear. The CDR3 has 16 amino acids. Per germline, CDR1 MGHDK and CDR2 SYGVNS. With 1 base removed from V and 3 bases from J, the gap between germline ends came to 15 bases. CDR3 sequence reads: CASSESFDTEYTEAFF. In DNA form, the CDR3 reads TGTGCCAGCAGTGAATCCTTTGACACGGAGTACACTGAAGCTTTCTTT.

This clone was observed a single time. V and J are TRBV20-1 and TRBJ2-7; D gene unclear. This CDR3 contains 11 residues. Germline CDR1 and CDR2: DFQATT and SNEGSKA (reference sequence). V was trimmed by 3 bases and J by 2 bases, leaving 5 bases between them. The CDR3, as DNA: TGCAGTGCTAGCTTGCCCTACGAGCAGTACTTC. This gives the protein CSASLPYEQYF.

The chain joins TRBV2 to TRBJ1-4; D possibly corresponds to TRBD1 (5 bases). Trimming removed 1 base at V and 6 bases at J, with 12 bases between. The germline V gene has CDR1 SNHLY and CDR2 FYNNEI. The CDR3 has 15 amino acids. CDR3 sequence (DNA): TGTGCCAGCAGTGAAGGGAACACAGGATATGAAAAACTGTTTTTT. Translation gives CASSEGNTGYEKLFF.

The chain links TRBV5-1 to TRBJ1-4; D may be TRBD1 (5 bases). V shed 6 bases and J shed 5 bases, with 11 bases lying between them. CDR1 and CDR2 (germline): SGHRS, YFSETQ. The CDR3 consists of 13 residues. In nucleotides, the CDR3 is TGCGCCAGCACCCCTGGGGCGAATGAAAAACTGTTTTTT. This codes for CASTPGANEKLFF.

V is TRBV5-1 and J is TRBJ2-5; D possibly corresponds to TRBD1 (6 bases). Trimming stripped 2 bases from V and 2 bases from J, with 19 bases between. The CDR3 extends over 17 amino acids. Germline-derived CDR1 and CDR2 are SGHRS and YFSETQ. CDR3 amino acids: CASSLPSIPGQQETQYF. The CDR3 bases are TGCGCCAGCAGCTTACCAAGTATTCCGGGACAACAAGAGACCCAGTACTTC.

The chain has TRBV9 and TRBJ2-2; the D gene could be TRBD1 or TRBD2 (5 bases each). In germline, CDR1 is SGDLS, CDR2 YYNGEE. The CDR3 has 16 amino acids. Trimming pared 0 bases from V and 6 bases from J, leaving 15 bases between. The CDR3 loop is CASSVDPGTIPGELFF. CDR3 bases: TGTGCCAGCAGCGTAGATCCAGGGACGATTCCCGGGGAGCTGTTTTTT.

This chain links TRBV29-1 with TRBJ1-1; 7 bases line up with TRBD1. The CDR3 length is 11 residues. Germline V gene sequence: CDR1 SQVTM, CDR2 ANQGSEA. J gave up 10 bases and V 1 base, and 3 bases lay outside the gene matches. CDR3 in DNA: TGCAGCGTTGAAGGACAGGGTGCAGCTTTCTTT. The encoded protein is CSVEGQGAAFF. Full variable domain (remainder filled in from reference TRBV29-1 and TRBJ1-1): SAVISQKPSRDICQRGTSLTIQCQVDSQVTMMFWYRQQPGQSLTLIATANQGSEATYESGFVIDKFPISRPNLTFSTLTVSNMSPEDSSIYLCSVEGQGAAFFGQGTRLTVV.

This chain uses TRBV7-3 with TRBJ2-5; 10 nucleotides align to TRBD2. The V and J ends lost 4 bases and 1 base, in that order; junction bases with no gene match: 3. In germline, CDR1 is SGHTA, CDR2 FQGTGA. CDR3 length: 15 residues. CDR3 amino acids: CASSSAGGFQETQYF. Written as DNA, the CDR3 is TGTGCCAGCAGCTCAGCGGGGGGGTTCCAAGAGACCCAGTACTTC.

This sequence joins TRBV28 and TRBJ2-7, with D hard to call. CDR1 and CDR2 (germline): MDHEN, SYDVKM. The CDR3 extends over 14 amino acids. V gave up 6 bases and J gave up 0 bases, with 12 bases separating them. This CDR3 is CASRPGRPSYEQYF. CDR3 DNA: TGTGCCAGCAGACCCGGAAGGCCCTCCTACGAGCAGTACTTC.

The chain combines TRBV27 with TRBJ1-3; D might be TRBD1 (5 bases). The V gene's germline CDR1 is MNHEY and CDR2 SMNVEV (reference sequence). CDR3 length: 16 amino acids. V was pared by 0 bases and J by 2 bases, with 11 bases between. CDR3: CASSLSIREAGNTIYF. The CDR3 region has the DNA TGTGCCAGCAGTTTATCGATCAGGGAGGCTGGAAACACCATATATTTT.

The chain combines TRBV10-3 with TRBJ1-1; the D is unclear. CDR1 is ENHRY and CDR2 is SYGVKD in the germline V gene. V lost 4 bases and J 7 bases, leaving 13 bases between the germline ends. The CDR3 sequence is 13 residues long. Here the CDR3 reads CAISVGRKVEAFF. DNA for the CDR3: TGTGCCATCAGTGTCGGGCGGAAGGTTGAAGCTTTCTTT.

This clone came up a few times. The J gene is TRBJ1-2, the V gene TRBV28; TRBD1 might be the D (5 bases). The CDR3 covers 13 residues. Looked up from germline, CDR1 is MDHEN and CDR2 is SYDVKM. With 6 bases removed from V and 4 bases from J, the gap between germline ends came to 12 bases. This CDR3 reads CASSWEGLYGYTF. CDR3 in DNA: TGTGCCAGCAGCTGGGAGGGGCTCTATGGCTACACCTTC.

Here the CDR3 DNA reads TGTGCCAGCAGCCAAGATAGGTGGGAGGACACCATATATTTT. Translated: CASSQDRWEDTIYF. This rearrangement joins TRBV4-2 to TRBJ1-3; D not resolved. Per the germline V gene, CDR1 is LGHNA and CDR2 is YNFKEQ. The CDR3 is 14 residues long. Trimming removed 0 bases from V and 8 bases from J, with 11 bases in between.

The CDR3 DNA sequence: TGTGCCAGCAGTCCAAGGGACCCTGCACCAGAAAAACTGTTTTTT. Protein: CASSPRDPAPEKLFF. The gene calls are TRBV6-1 and TRBJ1-4, with D maybe TRBD1 (5 bases). Germline-derived CDR1 and CDR2 are MNHNS and SASEGT. Trimming took off 5 bases at V and 8 bases at J, with 18 bases between the two ends. This CDR3 contains 15 residues.

V usage is TRBV19 and J usage is TRBJ2-5, with TRBD2 as a possible D gene (6 bases). This CDR3 is 14 amino acids long. V was shortened by 6 bases and J by 1 base, with 12 bases between the two germline ends. The germline V gene encodes CDR1 LNHDA and CDR2 SQIVND (reference sequence). The CDR3 sequence is CASRPPGGQETQYF. In DNA, the CDR3 is TGTGCCAGTAGGCCCCCCGGGGGCCAAGAGACCCAGTACTTC.

The chain links TRBV19 to TRBJ1-1; 9 bases are a match to TRBD1. Germline V gene data show CDR1 as LNHDA and CDR2 as SQIVND (reference sequence). This CDR3 has 15 amino acids. V lost 10 bases to trimming and J lost 4 bases; unmatched junction nucleotides: 13. The DNA for the CDR3 is TGTGCCACCTCCCTCGTACAGGGGGCAGGCACTGAAGCTTTCTTT. Translating it yields CATSLVQGAGTEAFF.

This sequence joins TRBV30 and TRBJ1-1, with D perhaps TRBD1 (5 bases). Germline loops: CDR1 GTSNPN, CDR2 SVGIG (reference sequence). Trimming left V 5 bases short and J 6 bases short, with 13 bases between. The CDR3 has 12 amino acids. The CDR3 protein is CAWVHRSPEAFF. DNA for the CDR3: TGTGCCTGGGTACACAGGAGCCCTGAAGCTTTCTTT.

The V gene is TRBV5-6, the J gene TRBJ1-2, with D perhaps TRBD1 (6 bases). The CDR3 sequence is 15 residues long. Trimming removed 0 bases from V and 1 base from J, with 10 bases in between. Germline V gene lookup returns CDR1 SGHDT and CDR2 YYEEEE. The CDR3 coding sequence is TGTGCCAGCAGCTTGGGGACAGTTTATAACTATGGCTACACCTTC. As protein: CASSLGTVYNYGYTF. Combining the CDR3 with reference TRBV5-6 and TRBJ1-2 gives the whole variable domain DAGVTQSPTHLIKTRGQQVTLRCSPKSGHDTVSWYQQALGQGPQFIFQYYEEEERQRGNFPDRFSGHQFPNYSSELNVNALLLGDSALYLCASSLGTVYNYGYTFGSGTRLTVV.

The chain has TRBV7-2 and TRBJ1-1; unclear D gene. The CDR3 sequence is 15 residues long. Germline V gene lookup returns CDR1 SGHTA and CDR2 FQGNSA. V lost 2 bases and J lost 1, with 11 bases in between. The CDR3 DNA is TGTGCCAGCAGCTTACTATGGGGAAGGAACACTGAAGCTTTCTTT. This gives the protein CASSLLWGRNTEAFF.

This chain links TRBV19 with TRBJ1-4; D gene ambiguous. Between the trimmed V and J ends, which lost 3 bases and 4 bases, there was a span of 12 bases. The CDR3 loop spans 15 amino acids. Germline assignment: CDR1 LNHDA and CDR2 SQIVND (reference sequence). The CDR3 is CASSILRGLNEKLFF. CDR3 DNA: TGTGCCAGTAGTATCCTGCGGGGTCTTAATGAAAAACTGTTTTTT.

The chain couples TRBV19 to TRBJ1-5; D gene uncertain. Germline V gene data show CDR1 as LNHDA and CDR2 as SQIVND (reference sequence). This CDR3 is 13 amino acids long. Trimming cost V 2 bases and J 5 bases, with 7 bases left between them. CDR3 DNA: TGTGCCAGTAGTATACGGAGGGATCAGCCCCAGCATTTT. It is translated as CASSIRRDQPQHF.

The V gene is TRBV7-2, the J gene TRBJ2-3; D call uncertain. Germline CDR1 SGHTA, CDR2 FQGNSA. The CDR3 runs to 13 residues. V lost 2 bases, J lost 0 bases, and 3 bases lay in between. The CDR3 DNA follows: TGTGCCAGCAGCTTACCTAGCACAGATACGCAGTATTTT. Translation gives CASSLPSTDTQYF.

The genes are TRBV19 and TRBJ2-1; D call uncertain. The germline gives CDR1 LNHDA, CDR2 SQIVND (reference sequence). Trimming removed 6 bases from V and 8 bases from J, with 14 bases in between. There are 13 residues in the CDR3. The CDR3 spells CASRPLGRDEQFF. In DNA form, the CDR3 reads TGTGCCAGTAGGCCGCTCGGTAGGGATGAGCAGTTCTTC.

The chain recombines TRBV16 with TRBJ1-2; 7 bases line up with TRBD1. From germline, CDR1 is KGHSY and CDR2 FQNENV. CDR3 size: 16 residues. J was trimmed by 4 bases and V by 3 bases; bases with no gene match: 11. This chain's CDR3 is CASSHLTPGTAYGYTF. DNA of the CDR3: TGTGCCAGCAGCCACCTAACCCCGGGGACAGCCTATGGCTACACCTTC.

The V and J genes are TRBV7-2 and TRBJ1-5; 11 bases align to TRBD1. Losses at the gene ends were 4 bases for V and 0 bases for J; bases not matched to a gene: 2. This CDR3 contains 16 residues. The germline V gene encodes CDR1 SGHTA and CDR2 FQGNSA. This CDR3 is CASSYGTGGSNQPQHF. In nucleotides, the CDR3 is TGTGCCAGCAGCTACGGGACAGGGGGTAGCAATCAGCCCCAGCATTTT.

The chain couples TRBV7-8 to TRBJ1-5; a possible D gene is TRBD1 (6 bases). The CDR3 is 14 residues long. V lost 5 bases, J lost 6 bases, and 14 bases lay in between. Germline V gives CDR1 SGHVS, CDR2 FQNEAQ. In DNA, the CDR3 is TGTGCCAGCAGCCACACCCAGGGGATTCAGCCCCAGCATTTT. Protein sequence: CASSHTQGIQPQHF.

The chain has TRBV7-9 and TRBJ2-7; D ambiguous. Germline CDR1 reads SEHNR; CDR2 reads FQNEAQ (reference sequence). V was trimmed by 4 bases and J by 5 bases, leaving 9 bases between them. CDR3 length: 12 residues. The CDR3 bases are TGTGCCAGCAGCTCCTCGGGTGACGAGCAGTACTTC. It translates to CASSSSGDEQYF.

The chain joins TRBV30 to TRBJ1-2, with D possibly being TRBD1 (6 bases). The germline V gene encodes CDR1 GTSNPN and CDR2 SVGIG (reference sequence). The CDR3 has 13 residues. Trimming cost V 5 bases and J 4 bases, with 14 bases left between them. The DNA of the CDR3 is TGTGCCTGGCGAATCACAGGGTCCTATGGCTACACCTTC. It yields the protein CAWRITGSYGYTF. Full variable domain (missing parts from reference TRBV30 and TRBJ1-2): SQTIHQWPATLVQPVGSPLSLECTVEGTSNPNLYWYRQAAGRGLQLLFYSVGIGQISSEVPQNLSASRPQDRQFILSSKKLLLSDSGFYLCAWRITGSYGYTFGSGTRLTVV.

The chain has TRBV14 and TRBJ2-6; TRBD1 is a possible D gene (5 bases). CDR3 length: 20 residues. Germline loops: CDR1 SGHDN, CDR2 FVKESK. V lost 4 bases and J lost 0, with 22 bases in between. DNA of the CDR3: TGTGCCAGCAGCCCCCTAGTTGGGGCCTCCTCTCTCTCTGGGGCCAACGTCCTGACTTTC. Its protein is CASSPLVGASSLSGANVLTF.